This T cell receptor beta chain is from a study of regulatory T cells in long-lasting Graves disease. At the level of the study: Freshly diagnosed Graves' patients had used antithyroid drugs for under 3 months.

This CDR3 has 13 amino acids. The germline V gene encodes CDR1 SGHAT and CDR2 FQNNGV. The study's findings and limits: Thyroid tissue was not studied; only peripheral blood was. Persistent disease favored TRBV28, TRBJ1-2 and TRBJ2-5.

Concerning this clonotype: The antigen is not known. The junction departs from germline at one end; a sequencing error may be responsible.

Time point in this sample: newly diagnosed GD, antithyroid drugs for less than 3 months. Scientists built the TCR library using RNA that was extracted from PBMCs. It was American Thyroid Association guidelines that determined Graves' disease diagnosis. Relying on iRepertoire HTBI primers and Arm-PCR of CDR3 regions, the team built TCR beta libraries. TCRdb re-analysed the multiplex PCR reads in MiXCR, keeping a single row per CDR3 protein. The table shows 360,000 or so distinct CDR3 sequences, with 10% to 15% occurring only once. Another study also made use of these data, one on T cells in Graves' hyperthyroidism and ophthalmopathy.

This sample comprised peripheral blood mononuclear cells (PBMCs), obtained at new diagnosis, from a patient treated with antithyroid drugs. The genes are TRBV11-2 and TRBJ1-4, with 8 bases lining up with TRBD1. The source of this sequence is a woman aged 18-29 years with Graves disease. The CDR3, as DNA: TGTGCCAGCGGACGGGACAGGAATGAAGAACTGTTTTTT. It translates to CASGRDRNEELFF. Full variable domain (missing parts from reference TRBV11-2 and TRBJ1-4): EAGVAQSPRYKIIEKRQSVAFWCNPISGHATLYWYQQILGQGPKLLIQFQNNGVVDDSQLPKDRFSAERLKGVDSTLKIQPAKLEDSAVYLCASGRDRNEELFFGSGTQLSVL.